Reported below is one T cell receptor beta chain. Antigen unknown. One end of the junction does not line up with germline, which may come from a read error. The data originate from a study of identical twins. Study outcomes and limitations: While abundant cord blood beta clonotypes carried fewer insertions, memory repertoires showed no such pattern.

TCRdb re-called the 5' RACE reads through MiXCR, storing one row per CDR3 protein. The sample has roughly 200,000 distinct CDR3 sequences, 15% to 20% seen once; the top ten hold over 35%. The CDR3 spans 18 residues. These data were likewise used in another study, on T cells expressing NK-cell markers. That source notes: Of eight sequenced donors, seven were HCMV-seropositive and one HCMV-seronegative. The same clonotypes also predominated in the CD3+CD56-NKG2C+ fraction of several donors. The HCMV specificity of the expanded NKG2C+ T cell clones stayed unresolved.

V is TRBV6-7 and J is TRBJ2-3; TRBD2 matches at 10 bases. TRBV6-7 is an open reading frame whose function is uncertain. The sequence was obtained from a woman aged 18 to 35 in good health. Sequencing used CD8+ T cells sorted from blood. CDR3 nucleotide sequence: TGTACCAGCAGTTTAAGGGGGGCGGAGCGGGAGGGCAGGGATACGCAGTATTTT. The encoded protein is CTSSLRGAEREGRDTQYF.